This T cell receptor (beta chain) was obtained from a study of T-cell reconstitution after alpha-beta-depleted transplantation in children. The V gene's germline CDR1 is MDHEN and CDR2 SYDVKM. J lost 5 bases, V lost 5 bases, and 13 bases had no gene match. The CDR3 sequence is 16 residues long. Unique molecular identifiers tagged the TCRbeta library. Via MiXCR, TCRdb re-called the PCR reads, giving one row per CDR3 protein. The repertoire holds over 400,000 distinct CDR3 sequences, with roughly an eighth as singletons. This clonotype came up many times. Here the sequenced sample was PBMCs from the stem cell graft donor, taken from the stem cell graft. This clonotype was sampled from a human donor who donated a stem cell graft to a child with combined immunodeficiency. The chain uses TRBV28 and TRBJ1-2; TRBD1 aligns across 8 bases. The CDR3 protein is CASSPTFSTGVYGYTF. The CDR3 DNA reads as TGTGCCAGCAGTCCTACCTTTTCGACAGGGGTTTATGGCTACACCTTC.